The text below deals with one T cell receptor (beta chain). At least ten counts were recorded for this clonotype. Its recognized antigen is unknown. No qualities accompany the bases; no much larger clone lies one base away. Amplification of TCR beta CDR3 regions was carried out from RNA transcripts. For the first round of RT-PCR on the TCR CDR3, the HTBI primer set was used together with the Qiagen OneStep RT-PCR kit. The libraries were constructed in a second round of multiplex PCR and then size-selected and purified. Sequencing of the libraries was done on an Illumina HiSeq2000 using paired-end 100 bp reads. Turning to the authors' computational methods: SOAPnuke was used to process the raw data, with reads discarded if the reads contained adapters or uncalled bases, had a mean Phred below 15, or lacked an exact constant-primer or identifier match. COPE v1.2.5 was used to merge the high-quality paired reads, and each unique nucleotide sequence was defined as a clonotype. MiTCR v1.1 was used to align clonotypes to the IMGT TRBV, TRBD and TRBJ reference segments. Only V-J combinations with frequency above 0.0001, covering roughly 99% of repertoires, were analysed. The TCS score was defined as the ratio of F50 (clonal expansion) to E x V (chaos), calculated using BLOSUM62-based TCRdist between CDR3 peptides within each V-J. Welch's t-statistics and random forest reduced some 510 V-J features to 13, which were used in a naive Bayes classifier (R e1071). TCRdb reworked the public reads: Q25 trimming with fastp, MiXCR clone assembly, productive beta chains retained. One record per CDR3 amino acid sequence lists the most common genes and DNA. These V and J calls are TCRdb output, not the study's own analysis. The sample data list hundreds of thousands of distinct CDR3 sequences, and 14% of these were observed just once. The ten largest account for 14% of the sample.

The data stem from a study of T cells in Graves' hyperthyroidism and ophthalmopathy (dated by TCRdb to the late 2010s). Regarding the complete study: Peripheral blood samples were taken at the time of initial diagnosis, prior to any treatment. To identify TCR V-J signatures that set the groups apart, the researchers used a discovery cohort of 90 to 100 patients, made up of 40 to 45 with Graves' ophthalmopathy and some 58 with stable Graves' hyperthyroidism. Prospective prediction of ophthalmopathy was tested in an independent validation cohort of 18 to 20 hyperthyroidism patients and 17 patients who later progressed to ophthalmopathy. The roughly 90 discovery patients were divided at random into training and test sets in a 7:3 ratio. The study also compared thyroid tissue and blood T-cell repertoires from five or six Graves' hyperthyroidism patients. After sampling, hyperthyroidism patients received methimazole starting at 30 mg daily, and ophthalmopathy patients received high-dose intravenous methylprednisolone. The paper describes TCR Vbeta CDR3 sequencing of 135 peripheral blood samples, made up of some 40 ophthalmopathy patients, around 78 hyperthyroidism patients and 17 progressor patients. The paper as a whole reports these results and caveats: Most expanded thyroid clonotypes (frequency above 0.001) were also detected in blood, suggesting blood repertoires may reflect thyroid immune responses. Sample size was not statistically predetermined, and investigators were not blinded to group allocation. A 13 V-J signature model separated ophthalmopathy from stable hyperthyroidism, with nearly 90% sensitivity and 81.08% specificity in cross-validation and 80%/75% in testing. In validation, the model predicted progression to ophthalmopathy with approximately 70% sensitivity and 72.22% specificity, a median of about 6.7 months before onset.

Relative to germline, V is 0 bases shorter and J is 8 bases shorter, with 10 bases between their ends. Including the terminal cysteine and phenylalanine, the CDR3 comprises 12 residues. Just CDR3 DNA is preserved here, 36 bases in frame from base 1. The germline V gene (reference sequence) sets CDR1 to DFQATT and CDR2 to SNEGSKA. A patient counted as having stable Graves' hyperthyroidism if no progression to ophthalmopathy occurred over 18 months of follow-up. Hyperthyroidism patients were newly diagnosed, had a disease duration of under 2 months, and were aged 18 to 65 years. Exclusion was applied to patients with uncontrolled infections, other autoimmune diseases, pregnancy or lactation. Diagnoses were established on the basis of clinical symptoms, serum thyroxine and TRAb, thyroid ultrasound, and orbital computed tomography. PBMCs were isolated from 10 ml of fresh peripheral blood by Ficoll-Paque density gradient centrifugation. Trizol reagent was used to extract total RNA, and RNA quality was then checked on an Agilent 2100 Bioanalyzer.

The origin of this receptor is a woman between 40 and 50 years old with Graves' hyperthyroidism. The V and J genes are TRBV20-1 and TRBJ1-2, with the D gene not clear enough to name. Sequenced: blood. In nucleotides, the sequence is TGCAGTGCTAGAGATTTGCACCAAGGCTACACCTTC. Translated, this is CSARDLHQGYTF.